The 22 T cell receptor beta chains reported below all come from one sample, sequenced in a study of control samples from healthy donors and cancer patients. The protocol was immunoSEQ multiplex PCR, while the TCRdb copy is restricted to in-frame clones and leaves out a portion. Found here are 65,000 to 85,000 clones, 70% to 90% of them singletons; the top ten hold 2% to 2.5%. Sequenced material: PBMCs. Receptors were obtained from a woman in her 50s with head and neck cancer.

In regard to this clone: This sample also contains other DNA sequences that code for the same CDR3. The chain links TRBV7-9 to TRBJ2-1; D gene ambiguous. This CDR3 comprises 13 residues. Germline CDR1 SEHNR, CDR2 FQNEAQ (reference sequence). Trimming removed 5 bases from V and 1 base from J, with 6 bases in between. The CDR3 DNA follows: TGTGCCAGCAGCCCAAGTTCCTACAATGAGCAGTTCTTC. Amino acids: CASSPSSYNEQFF.

The rearrangement links TRBV7-3 to TRBJ2-7, with D perhaps given as TRBD1 or TRBD2 (5 bases each). The V gene lost 5 bases and the J gene lost 5 bases, with 13 bases spanning the gap. Germline assignment: CDR1 SGHTA and CDR2 FQGTGA. The CDR3 extends over 13 amino acids. The CDR3 protein is CASSSGHLNEQYF. Written as DNA, the CDR3 is TGTGCCAGCAGCAGCGGACACCTCAACGAGCAGTACTTC.

The rearrangement links TRBV29-1 to TRBJ2-5; D is perhaps TRBD2 (5 bases). Germline V lookup: CDR1 SQVTM, CDR2 ANQGSEA. The length of the CDR3 is 12 residues. The ends were cut back, 4 bases at V and 9 bases at J, with 15 bases in the middle. The CDR3 DNA reads TGCAGCGTTGTATCTCGGGCGGAGGCCCAGTACTTC. Its protein product is CSVVSRAEAQYF.

This chain links TRBV2 with TRBJ1-5, with TRBD1 matching 10 bases. The V gene end was trimmed by 7 bases and the J gene end by 5 bases; junction bases not matched to a gene: 8. The CDR3 extends over 15 amino acids. Germline-derived CDR1 and CDR2 are SNHLY and FYNNEI. CDR3 bases: TGTGCCAGCACCGGGACAGGGGCCTTCGATCAGCCCCAGCATTTT. Its translation is CASTGTGAFDQPQHF.

The V call is TRBV3-1 (or the pseudogene TRBV3-2), the J call TRBJ2-5; 7 bases line up with TRBD2. This CDR3 has 16 residues. From germline, CDR1 is LGHDT and CDR2 YNNKEL (reference sequence). J lost 2 bases, V lost 4 bases, and 10 bases had no gene match. CDR3 protein: CASSPPERGPQETQYF. CDR3 bases: TGTGCCAGCAGCCCCCCTGAGCGGGGCCCTCAAGAGACCCAGTACTTC.

The V and J genes are TRBV5-5 and TRBJ1-4; D is possibly TRBD1 (5 bases). The CDR3 spans 13 residues. V lost 4 bases and J lost 3, with 7 bases in between. Per the germline V gene, CDR1 is SGHKS and CDR2 is YYEKEE (reference sequence). The CDR3 loop is CASSPGANEKLFF. As DNA, the CDR3 is TGTGCCAGCAGCCCGGGGGCTAATGAAAAACTGTTTTTT. Full variable domain (missing parts from reference TRBV5-5 and TRBJ1-4): DAGVTQSPTHLIKTRGQQVTLRCSPISGHKSVSWYQQVLGQGPQFIFQYYEKEERGRGNFPDRFSARQFPNYSSELNVNALLLGDSALYLCASSPGANEKLFFGSGTQLSVL.

As regards this clone: Compared with germline, one end of the junction differs, possibly owing to a read error. For the CDR3, the DNA is TGCAGTGCTAGTCGGGCTAGCGGGGGGCAAAGCATTTTT. It is translated as CSASRASGGQSIF. The V and J genes are TRBV20-1 and TRBJ2-3; the match to TRBD2 covers 11 bases. The CDR3 loop spans 13 amino acids. Germline CDR1 reads DFQATT; CDR2 reads SNEGSKA (reference sequence).

This clone was seen only once. The chain joins TRBV6-6 to TRBJ2-2; D may be TRBD2 (5 bases). The CDR3 contains 15 residues. In germline, CDR1 is MNHNY, CDR2 SVGAGI (reference sequence). V was shortened by 6 bases and J by 0 bases, with 11 bases between the two germline ends. CDR3 region: CASRSGHTNTGELFF. The CDR3, as DNA: TGTGCCAGCAGGAGCGGCCACACGAACACCGGGGAGCTGTTTTTT.

This clone has more than one count but fewer than ten. This rearrangement joins TRBV6-5 to TRBJ1-6, with TRBD1 identical over 12 bases. The V and J ends lost 5 bases and 11 bases, in that order; junction bases with no gene match: 7. This CDR3 has 15 residues. In germline, CDR1 is MNHEY, CDR2 SVGAGI. CDR3 bases: TGTGCCAGCAGTACCCGGGACAGGGGGCTGACACCCCTCCACTTT. Protein: CASSTRDRGLTPLHF.

The chain is built from TRBV5-4 and TRBJ2-2, with 10 bases identical to TRBD2. The V gene end was trimmed by 0 bases and the J gene end by 5 bases; junction bases not matched to a gene: 7. Germline V gives CDR1 SGHNT, CDR2 YYREEE (reference sequence). This CDR3 spans 17 amino acids. CDR3: CASSLEVAGGLTGELFF. In nucleotides, the CDR3 is TGTGCCAGCAGCTTGGAGGTAGCGGGGGGACTTACCGGGGAGCTGTTTTTT.

The rearrangement links TRBV19 to TRBJ2-1, with 8 bases identical to TRBD1. Germline V CDR1 and CDR2: LNHDA, SQIVND (reference sequence). Germline trimming cut 0 bases from V and 0 bases from J; bases unmatched to any gene: 13. The CDR3 has 20 residues. Here the CDR3 reads CASSIDGTGSSIGSYNEQFF. The CDR3, as DNA: TGTGCCAGTAGTATAGACGGGACAGGATCATCTATTGGCTCCTACAATGAGCAGTTCTTC.

The rearrangement joins TRBV5-4 to TRBJ1-1; D is possibly TRBD1 (5 bases). CDR3 length: 19 residues. V lost 3 bases to trimming and J lost 0 bases, with 24 bases between them. Germline-derived CDR1 and CDR2 are SGHNT and YYREEE (reference sequence). The CDR3 loop is CASSSPRGFEGLLNTEAFF. DNA for the CDR3: TGTGCCAGCAGCTCCCCTAGGGGCTTCGAAGGGCTTTTGAACACTGAAGCTTTCTTT.

The chain couples TRBV11-2 to TRBJ2-3, with 7 bases that match TRBD2. The germline gives CDR1 SGHAT, CDR2 FQNNGV. CDR3 size: 15 residues. V lost 1 base to trimming and J lost 7 bases; unmatched junction nucleotides: 8. The CDR3 is CASSLGPGGTNTQYF. DNA for the CDR3: TGTGCCAGCAGCTTAGGTCCGGGGGGAACAAATACGCAGTATTTT.

The chain is built from TRBV3-1 (or the pseudogene TRBV3-2) and TRBJ2-7; TRBD2 agrees at 9 bases. CDR1 is LGHDT, CDR2 YNNKEL, per germline (reference sequence). This CDR3 contains 11 residues. Trimming at V came to 7 bases and at J to 7 bases, leaving 2 bases not matched to a gene. CDR3 sequence: CASTAGGEQYF. In DNA, the CDR3 is TGTGCCAGCACCGCGGGGGGGGAGCAGTACTTC.

The rearrangement joins TRBV13 to TRBJ1-1; D gene unclear. The V end lost 4 bases, the J end lost 0 bases, and 6 bases lay between the germline ends. CDR3 length: 13 residues. Germline V gene lookup returns CDR1 PRHDT and CDR2 FYEKMQ (reference sequence). CDR3 loop: CASSYYLNTEAFF. The DNA of the CDR3 is TGTGCCAGCAGCTATTACTTGAACACTGAAGCTTTCTTT.

The chain employs TRBV7-2 and TRBJ2-3, with TRBD2 identical over 12 bases. The V and J ends lost 5 bases and 8 bases, in that order; junction bases with no gene match: 8. Germline loops: CDR1 SGHTA, CDR2 FQGNSA. CDR3 length: 15 amino acids. CDR3 amino acids: CASSTQTSGGGTQYF. The CDR3 region has the DNA TGTGCCAGCAGCACCCAGACTAGCGGGGGTGGTACGCAGTATTTT.

The chain has TRBV29-1 and TRBJ2-3, with a weak D call TRBD1 (5 bases). The V end was cut by 1 base, the J end by 3 bases, with 11 bases between. The CDR3 extends over 14 amino acids. Germline lookup yields CDR1 SQVTM and CDR2 ANQGSEA. In DNA, the CDR3 is TGCAGCGTTGAAGGGCAGGGCCAGACAGATACGCAGTATTTT. Translation gives CSVEGQGQTDTQYF.

The rearrangement links TRBV18 to TRBJ2-3; possible D gene TRBD2, 6 bases. The V gene lost 5 bases and the J gene lost 1 base, with 10 bases spanning the gap. This CDR3 has 14 residues. Germline CDR1 KGHSH, CDR2 LQKENI. CDR3 loop: CASSEQRGTDTQYF. CDR3 nucleotides: TGTGCCAGCTCAGAACAGCGGGGCACAGATACGCAGTATTTT.

The V call is TRBV9, the J call TRBJ1-3; D unclear. The V gene lost 4 bases and the J gene lost 1 base, with 18 bases spanning the gap. The CDR3 totals 17 residues. Germline-derived CDR1 and CDR2 are SGDLS and YYNGEE. The CDR3 loop is CASSPRSGQPSGNTIYF. CDR3 bases: TGTGCCAGCAGCCCCCGGTCGGGCCAGCCTTCTGGAAACACCATATATTTT.

The chain has TRBV28 and TRBJ1-4, with D unresolved. V lost 5 bases to trimming and J lost 7 bases, with 17 bases between them. CDR1 and CDR2 (germline): MDHEN, SYDVKM. This CDR3 comprises 15 residues. CDR3 sequence (DNA): TGTGCCAGCAGTCCTCATTTGGCCTCCGGTGAAAAACTGTTTTTT. Encoded protein: CASSPHLASGEKLFF.

Concerning this clone: Different DNA sequences within this sample yield the same CDR3. This sequence joins TRBV19 and TRBJ1-2; D is perhaps TRBD1 (6 bases). Trimming stripped 6 bases from V and 3 bases from J, with 8 bases between. The CDR3 consists of 12 residues. Germline assignment: CDR1 LNHDA and CDR2 SQIVND (reference sequence). CDR3: CASSRGDYGYTF. The CDR3 nucleotides read TGTGCCAGTAGCAGGGGCGACTATGGCTACACCTTC.

The V and J genes are TRBV30 and TRBJ2-7; maybe TRBD1 (6 bases). This CDR3 region has 11 residues. Looked up from germline, CDR1 is GTSNPN and CDR2 is SVGIG (reference sequence). Trimming took 4 bases from V and 9 from J, leaving 13 bases between them. The CDR3 sequence is CAWINRVGQYF. As DNA, the CDR3 is TGTGCCTGGATAAACAGGGTAGGGCAGTACTTC. The full variable domain, rest sourced from reference TRBV30 and TRBJ2-7, is SQTIHQWPATLVQPVGSPLSLECTVEGTSNPNLYWYRQAAGRGLQLLFYSVGIGQISSEVPQNLSASRPQDRQFILSSKKLLLSDSGFYLCAWINRVGQYFGPGTRLTVT.